These 14 T cell receptor beta chains came from one sample sequenced in a study of T cell clones after liver transplantation. Only in-frame clones appear in the TCRdb table, and some are missing; sequencing was by immunoSEQ multiplex PCR. The sample lists 75,000 to 100,000 clones, over 80% occurring once. Specimen: CD4+ T cells from blood, collected around 45 months after liver transplant. The receptors were sampled from a human patient who received a liver transplant. The T cells may come from the graft donor.

The table lists this clone with a few counts. The genes are TRBV18 and TRBJ1-5, with D possibly TRBD1 on 6 matching bases. Trimming pared 4 bases from V and 1 base from J, leaving 8 bases between. This CDR3 spans 14 amino acids. Per the germline V gene, CDR1 is KGHSH and CDR2 is LQKENI. The CDR3 nucleotides are TGTGCCAGCTCACTGGGACAAAGCAATCAGCCCCAGCATTTT. Translated: CASSLGQSNQPQHF.

This clone showed up just a few times. The CDR3 here is CASSLVGTATYEQYF. CDR3 DNA sequence: TGTGCCAGCAGCTTGGTAGGGACAGCTACCTACGAGCAGTACTTC. The chain uses TRBV5-6 and TRBJ2-7, with 7 positions matching TRBD1. In germline, CDR1 is SGHDT, CDR2 YYEEEE. Trimming removed 0 bases from V and 2 bases from J; junction bases left unmatched: 5. The CDR3 extends over 15 amino acids.

The rearrangement uses TRBV28 and TRBJ2-5, with 12 bases aligning to TRBD2. The CDR3 is 15 residues long. CDR1 and CDR2 from the germline V gene are MDHEN and SYDVKM. The V and J ends lost 5 bases and 5 bases, in that order; junction bases with no gene match: 6. The CDR3 DNA sequence: TGTGCCAGCAGTCCCCTAGCGGGAGGGGGGGAGACCCAGTACTTC. Its protein is CASSPLAGGGETQYF.

The chain is built from TRBV7-6 and TRBJ2-3; perhaps TRBD2 as D (7 bases). Germline CDR1 reads SGHVS; CDR2 reads FNYEAQ. The CDR3 covers 16 residues. Trimming took 1 base from V and 4 from J, leaving 15 bases between them. CDR3 DNA: TGTGCCAGCAGCTTAGAGGCGGGGGCGCGTGCAGATACGCAGTATTTT. This gives the protein CASSLEAGARADTQYF.

This chain joins TRBV18 and TRBJ1-5, with D uncertain. There are 14 residues in the CDR3. V lost 5 bases and J 0 bases, leaving 8 bases between the germline ends. CDR1 and CDR2 (germline): KGHSH, LQKENI. CDR3 coding DNA: TGTGCCAGCTCAAAGGATTATAGCAATCAGCCCCAGCATTTT. Translated, it gives CASSKDYSNQPQHF.

This chain uses TRBV5-6 with TRBJ2-7; D is perhaps TRBD1 (5 bases). Germline CDR1 SGHDT, CDR2 YYEEEE. V dropped 0 bases and J dropped 3 bases, with 10 bases sitting between them. The CDR3 length is 14 residues. CDR3 nucleotides: TGTGCCAGCAGCTTGGCGCGACAGAGCTACGAGCAGTACTTC. Amino acids: CASSLARQSYEQYF.

The rearrangement joins TRBV28 to TRBJ1-2, with TRBD1 as a possible D gene (5 bases). Germline CDR1 MDHEN, CDR2 SYDVKM. The ends were cut back, 7 bases at V and 3 bases at J, with 12 bases in the middle. This CDR3 comprises 13 residues. Here the CDR3 reads CASTKGPDYGYTF. The CDR3 DNA reads TGTGCCAGCACCAAGGGACCGGACTATGGCTACACCTTC.

The V gene is TRBV10-3, the J gene TRBJ2-1; 8 positions match TRBD2. V shed 5 bases and J 6 bases; nucleotides not matched to a gene: 12. Germline CDR1 and CDR2: ENHRY and SYGVKD. The CDR3 runs to 16 residues. The CDR3 DNA is TGTGCCATCAGTACGAGGACGAGCGGGAGTATCAATGAGCAGTTCTTC. It translates to CAISTRTSGSINEQFF.

The chain uses TRBV6-5 and TRBJ1-5; a possible D gene is TRBD1 (6 bases). CDR3 length: 15 residues. Germline loops: CDR1 MNHEY, CDR2 SVGAGI. Deletions cut 5 bases from V and 4 bases from J, with 15 bases between. CDR3 sequence: CASSAKGQCNQPQHF. The DNA of the CDR3 is TGTGCCAGCAGTGCAAAAGGACAGTGTAATCAGCCCCAGCATTTT.

This chain joins TRBV5-6 and TRBJ1-2, with TRBD1 as a possible D gene (6 bases). The germline V gene has CDR1 SGHDT and CDR2 YYEEEE. Between the trimmed V and J ends, which lost 4 bases and 7 bases, there was a span of 20 bases. The CDR3 sequence is 15 residues long. The CDR3 region has the DNA TGTGCCAGCAGCACCCCCCAGGGGCGCGCACTTGGCTACACCTTC. It is translated as CASSTPQGRALGYTF.

The CDR3 protein is CASSQDRGRTRLEKLFF. DNA of the CDR3: TGTGCCAGCAGCCAAGATCGGGGACGAACCCGGCTTGAAAAACTGTTTTTT. The rearrangement joins TRBV4-2 to TRBJ1-4; maybe TRBD1 (5 bases). The CDR3 consists of 17 residues. V gave up 0 bases and J gave up 7 bases, with 18 bases separating them. Germline CDR1 and CDR2: LGHNA and YNFKEQ.

The CDR3 region has the DNA TGTGCCATCAGTGAGTCTAACGGACATGAGCAGTTCTTC. Encoded protein: CAISESNGHEQFF. The chain has TRBV10-3 and TRBJ2-1; D is undetermined. This CDR3 has 13 residues. V was cut by 0 bases and J by 8 bases, with 8 bases left in between. Germline V lookup: CDR1 ENHRY, CDR2 SYGVKD.

The chain has TRBV6-5 and TRBJ2-7; perhaps TRBD2 as D (6 bases). Between the trimmed V and J ends, which lost 6 bases and 0 bases, there was a span of 15 bases. CDR3 length equals 15 residues. Germline V gene lookup returns CDR1 MNHEY and CDR2 SVGAGI. In DNA form, the CDR3 reads TGTGCCAGCAGGGGGGGTCCGGGAAACTCCTACGAGCAGTACTTC. Amino acids: CASRGGPGNSYEQYF.

This clone was seen a few times. The chain links TRBV4-3 to TRBJ1-4; 7 bases match TRBD1. The CDR3 extends over 16 amino acids. Germline V gene lookup returns CDR1 LGHNA and CDR2 YSLEER. Germline trimming cut 1 base from V and 3 bases from J; bases unmatched to any gene: 5. CDR3 region: CASSQVTGTANEKLFF. The DNA of the CDR3 is TGCGCCAGCAGCCAAGTTACCGGGACAGCTAATGAAAAACTGTTTTTT.